This T cell receptor beta chain originates from a study of blood T cell repertoires in COVID-19. About the study: The cDNA or gDNA used as material had been derived from T cells, B-cell-depleted T cells, or PBMCs.

Germline V gives CDR1 MDHEN, CDR2 SYDVKM. Unmatched junction bases numbered 2, after V lost 2 bases and J lost 5 bases. The CDR3 extends over 14 amino acids. Enrollees, about 18 to 89 years old, lived in 24 US areas. Grouping used clinical history reported by participants in a survey and questionnaire. Authors' data handling: Amplification from reference gene primers served as the basis for estimated nucleated cell counts. Measured with immunoSEQ multiplex PCR; TCRdb has only the in-frame clones, and not every one. V, J and clone size are taken as reported in that table, and D and trimming were inferred from the DNA itself. Among fewer than 350,000 clones listed, around 89% were seen once.

This chain connects TRBV28 to TRBJ1-5, with 8 positions matching TRBD1. Sequencing was done on a sample of PBMCs or T cells enriched from blood (not recorded which). The clonotype originates from a woman in her late teens or twenties with acute COVID-19. DNA for the CDR3: TGTGCCAGCAGTTTACAGGGGGCGCATCAGCCCCAGCATTTT. Translated, it gives CASSLQGAHQPQHF.